This entry is about one TCR beta chain. Its antigen remains unknown. These data originate in a study of T-cell memory formation after mild COVID-19. Study-level results: Whether second-wave clones peaking at day 37 were SARS-CoV-2 specific went unconfirmed.

Each CDR3 protein is one row after TCRdb ran MiXCR on the 5' RACE reads. The table shows around 390,000 distinct CDR3 sequences, with roughly 15% occurring only once. CDR3 size: 17 residues. V trimming: 7 bases; J trimming: 6 bases; junction bases outside the gene matches: 15. The origin of this receptor is a man aged 18 to 30 who had mild COVID-19 (a few samples of this study predate the infection). Cell type and time point are not known. Material: PBMCs or a T cell subset sorted from them (not recorded which). This chain joins TRBV12-3 or TRBV12-4 and TRBJ1-2; 12 nucleotides line up with TRBD1. The CDR3 DNA reads as TGTGCCAGCACTTCCTCACCGGGACAGGGGGCGCCCGATGGCTACACCTTC. Translated, it gives CASTSSPGQGAPDGYTF.